Below, 9 T cell receptor beta chains from the same sample are listed, as sequenced in a study of cytotoxic CD8 clonotypes in ibrutinib-treated CLL. Clones were read by immunoSEQ multiplex PCR, and TCRdb kept only the in-frame ones, dropping some. The sample consists of about 14,000 clones, more than 60% of them appearing once. The material sequenced was PBMCs, taken before ibrutinib treatment. These receptor sequences come from a human donor with chronic lymphocytic leukemia.

J is TRBJ2-7 and V is TRBV4-3; 8 bases align to TRBD2. Germline V lookup: CDR1 LGHNA, CDR2 YSLEER. The ends lost 3 bases at V and 2 bases at J; junction bases unmatched: 15. The CDR3 runs 18 residues. In DNA, the CDR3 is TGCGCCAGCAGCCAGGGGAGGGGTGGCGGGGGGACCACCTACGAGCAGTACTTC. Translated, it gives CASSQGRGGGGTTYEQYF.

The rearrangement links TRBV30 to TRBJ2-3; the match to TRBD2 covers 7 bases. This CDR3 has 14 amino acids. J gave up 6 bases and V 3 bases, and 9 bases lay outside the gene matches. CDR1 is GTSNPN, CDR2 SVGIG, per germline (reference sequence). The CDR3 spells CAWSPTTGGDTQYF. The CDR3 nucleotides are TGTGCCTGGAGCCCGACAACCGGGGGGGATACGCAGTATTTT.

The V call is TRBV28, the J call TRBJ2-7; 7 nucleotides match TRBD2. This CDR3 has 15 residues. Losses at the gene ends were 1 base for V and 6 bases for J; bases not matched to a gene: 9. Germline V lookup: CDR1 MDHEN, CDR2 SYDVKM. The CDR3 sequence is CASSLSQHPGGEQYF. In nucleotides, the CDR3 is TGTGCCAGCAGTTTATCCCAACACCCGGGGGGCGAGCAGTACTTC.

CDR3 in amino acids: CASSLGGTRPYNEQFF. The CDR3 coding sequence is TGTGCCAGCAGCTTGGGGGGGACTCGGCCCTACAATGAGCAGTTCTTC. The chain employs TRBV5-4 and TRBJ2-1, with D perhaps TRBD2 (6 bases). V was shortened by 0 bases and J by 2 bases, with 12 bases between the two germline ends. Germline CDR1 is SGHNT and CDR2 is YYREEE (reference sequence). CDR3 size: 16 residues.

The rearrangement joins TRBV27 to TRBJ1-5; 12 positions match TRBD1. Trimming at V came to 8 bases and at J to 2 bases, leaving 19 bases not matched to a gene. Looked up from germline, CDR1 is MNHEY and CDR2 is SMNVEV (reference sequence). This CDR3 is 20 amino acids long. The CDR3 nucleotides read TGTGCCAGCCGAAACAGGGGGACAGGGGGCTCGGGAAGGGGCAATCAGCCCCAGCATTTT. This encodes CASRNRGTGGSGRGNQPQHF.

Comment on this clone: Other nucleotide sequences in the sample specify the same CDR3. The chain's CDR3 is CASSPLQGGYGYTF. DNA for the CDR3: TGTGCCAGCTCACCACTACAGGGGGGCTATGGCTACACCTTC. The chain employs TRBV18 and TRBJ1-2, with 8 bases fitting TRBD1. From germline, CDR1 is KGHSH and CDR2 LQKENI. CDR3 length: 14 amino acids. V shed 1 base and J 4 bases; nucleotides not matched to a gene: 2.

This rearrangement joins TRBV11-1 to TRBJ2-2; D gene unclear. Germline V gene data show CDR1 as SGHAT and CDR2 as FQDESV (reference sequence). The CDR3 is 13 amino acids. The V end was cut by 5 bases, the J end by 0 bases, with 4 bases between. The CDR3 DNA is TGTGCCAGCAGCCCGACGAACACCGGGGAGCTGTTTTTT. It yields the protein CASSPTNTGELFF.

V gene TRBV7-9 combines with J gene TRBJ2-2; 10 nucleotides match TRBD2. The CDR3 extends over 14 amino acids. V lost 5 bases and J lost 6; bases outside the gene matches: 3. Germline assignment: CDR1 SEHNR and CDR2 FQNEAQ (reference sequence). The CDR3 coding sequence is TGTGCCAGCAGCCCCAGCGGGAGGGCCGGGGAGCTGTTTTTT. Protein: CASSPSGRAGELFF.

This clone was counted a single time. The chain employs TRBV28 and TRBJ2-2, with D hard to call. V gave up 8 bases and J gave up 2 bases, with 9 bases separating them. Germline V gene sequence: CDR1 MDHEN, CDR2 SYDVKM. The CDR3 has 13 amino acids. CDR3 DNA sequence: TGTGCCAGCGTTGCCGGAAACACCGGGGAGCTGTTTTTT. Translation: CASVAGNTGELFF.